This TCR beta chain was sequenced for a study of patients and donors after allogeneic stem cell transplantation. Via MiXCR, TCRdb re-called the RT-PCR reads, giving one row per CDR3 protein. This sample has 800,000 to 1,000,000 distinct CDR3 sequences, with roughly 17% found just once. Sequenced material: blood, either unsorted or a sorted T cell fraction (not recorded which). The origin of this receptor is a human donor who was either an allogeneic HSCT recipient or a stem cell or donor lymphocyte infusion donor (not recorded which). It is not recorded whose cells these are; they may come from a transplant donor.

CDR3: CASSPTRAETQYF. The CDR3 coding sequence is TGTGCCAGCTCACCAACCAGGGCAGAGACCCAGTACTTC. The V gene is TRBV18, the J gene TRBJ2-5; possibly TRBD1 for D (5 bases). CDR1 and CDR2 from the germline V gene are KGHSH and LQKENI. The CDR3 spans 13 residues. V dropped 2 bases and J dropped 4 bases, with 8 bases sitting between them.